A selection of T cell receptor beta chains follows, all from one sample in a study of CD4+ T cells in melanoma. Measured with immunoSEQ multiplex PCR; TCRdb has only the in-frame clones, and not every one. The sample has tens of thousands of clones, 60% to 75% seen once. Sequencing used tumor tissue. Receptors were obtained from a human donor with melanoma. Each CDR3 is given with its conserved first and last residue. A D gene is named only where the DNA matches it firmly. Not all rows give a size; the values are once, few, many and, for expanded clones, a class.

j_call v_call d_call clone_size cdr3_aa cdr3_nt
TRBJ1-5 TRBV7-9 - - CASSSGGNQPQHF TGTGCCAGCAGCTCGGGGGGGAATCAGCCCCAGCATTTT
TRBJ2-1 TRBV5-6 TRBD2 few CASSLGGGGTYNEQFF TGTGCCAGCAGCTTGGGAGGCGGGGGGACCTACAATGAGCAGTTCTTC
TRBJ1-2 TRBV4-1 - - CASSQRGDGYTF TGCGCCAGCAGCCAAAGGGGAGATGGCTACACCTTC
TRBJ2-7 TRBV7-3 - - CASSSSGGAWRGEQYF TGTGCCAGCAGCTCCTCCGGGGGTGCCTGGAGGGGCGAGCAGTACTTC
TRBJ1-2 TRBV19 - - CASSNRVQDYGYTF TGTGCCAGTAGTAACAGGGTTCAAGACTATGGCTACACCTTC
TRBJ1-1 TRBV7-8 - - CASSLFKTEAFF TGTGCCAGCAGCCTATTTAAAACTGAAGCTTTCTTT
TRBJ1-1 TRBV4-2 - - CASSPSGEGEAFF TGTGCCAGCAGCCCCTCGGGGGAAGGTGAAGCTTTCTTT
TRBJ2-5 TRBV14 - - CASSLWGVQETQYF TGTGCCAGCAGCCTCTGGGGTGTGCAAGAGACCCAGTACTTC
TRBJ1-2 TRBV5-4 TRBD1 - CASSLGQGGGYTF TGTGCCAGCAGCCTGGGACAGGGTGGTGGCTACACCTTC
TRBJ1-5 TRBV15 TRBD1 - CATSRDRGGQPQHF TGTGCCACCAGCAGAGATCGAGGGGGCCAGCCCCAGCATTTT
TRBJ2-7 TRBV5-1 - - CASSLGGIYEQYF TGCGCCAGCAGCTTGGGCGGAATCTACGAGCAGTACTTC
TRBJ2-7 TRBV29-1 - - CSVERWSGESYEQYF TGCAGCGTTGAAAGGTGGAGTGGGGAGAGCTACGAGCAGTACTTC
TRBJ2-7 TRBV7-2 TRBD2 - CASSITSGGPPAYEQYF TGTGCCAGCAGCATTACTAGCGGGGGTCCCCCAGCGTACGAGCAGTACTTC
TRBJ1-4 TRBV20-1 - - CSATVNENLFF TGCAGTGCTACTGTTAATGAAAACCTGTTTTTT
TRBJ1-4 TRBV6-5 - medium-sized CASKSTGATNEKLFF TGTGCCAGCAAATCAACGGGAGCAACTAATGAAAAACTGTTTTTT
TRBJ2-5 TRBV7-9 - many CASSLATGPQETQYF TGTGCCAGCAGCTTAGCCACAGGGCCCCAAGAGACCCAGTACTTC
TRBJ1-5 TRBV6-6 - - CASSYTSNQPQHF TGTGCCAGCAGTTACACGAGCAATCAGCCCCAGCATTTT
TRBJ1-1 TRBV19 TRBD1 - CASRIQGRNTEAFF TGTGCCAGTAGGATACAGGGGCGGAACACTGAAGCTTTCTTT
TRBJ1-1 TRBV29-1 - - CSVEVGGPNTEAFF TGCAGCGTTGAGGTGGGGGGGCCCAACACTGAAGCTTTCTTT
TRBJ2-7 TRBV11-3 - - CASSLVYGDSYEQYF TGTGCCAGCAGCTTAGTTTACGGGGACTCCTACGAGCAGTACTTC
TRBJ1-1 TRBV7-3 - - CASSLLALNTEAFF TGTGCCAGCAGCTTACTCGCCCTGAACACTGAAGCTTTCTTT
TRBJ2-1 TRBV10-1 TRBD2 - CASSNLAGGGHNEQFF TGCGCCAGCAGCAACCTGGCGGGGGGGGGACACAATGAGCAGTTCTTC
TRBJ2-6 TRBV5-6 TRBD2 - CASSAPWAGGPSGANVLTF TGTGCCAGCAGCGCCCCCTGGGCGGGGGGTCCCTCTGGGGCCAACGTCCTGACTTTC
TRBJ1-1 TRBV11-1 TRBD1 - CASSPGDRGTEAFF TGTGCCAGCAGCCCCGGGGACAGGGGCACTGAAGCTTTCTTT
TRBJ1-1 TRBV5-8 - - CASSFPEAFF TGTGCCAGCAGCTTCCCTGAAGCTTTCTTT
TRBJ1-2 TRBV29-1 - - CSVEDIFYGYTF TGCAGCGTTGAAGACATTTTCTATGGCTACACCTTC
TRBJ1-4 TRBV7-2 - - CASSLLGTNEKLFF TGTGCCAGCAGCTTATTGGGTACTAATGAAAAACTGTTTTTT
TRBJ1-4 TRBV6-1 - - CATGVRGLGEKLFF TGTGCCACCGGTGTCCGGGGGTTAGGGGAAAAACTGTTTTTT
TRBJ2-7 TRBV2 TRBD1 - CASSHGPGTGSYEQYF TGTGCCAGCAGTCACGGACCCGGGACAGGATCCTACGAGCAGTACTTC
TRBJ1-6 TRBV5-1 - - CASSLELSYNSPLHF TGCGCCAGCAGCTTGGAACTCTCCTATAATTCACCCCTCCACTTT
TRBJ2-1 TRBV27 - - CASSLGYRGNEQFF TGTGCCAGCAGTCTAGGGTACCGGGGGAATGAGCAGTTCTTC
TRBJ1-2 TRBV9 - many CASSEFPGTPYGYTF TGTGCCAGCAGCGAATTCCCCGGGACACCTTATGGCTACACCTTC
TRBJ2-3 TRBV5-1 - - CASSVDRDTQYF TGCGCCAGCAGCGTCGACAGGGATACGCAGTATTTT
TRBJ1-1 TRBV25-1 - few CATNMGPNTEAFF TGTGCCACGAATATGGGCCCGAACACTGAAGCTTTCTTT
TRBJ2-7 TRBV2 TRBD1 - CASSEALLGGSSYEQYF TGTGCCAGCAGTGAAGCGCTTCTAGGGGGCTCCTCCTACGAGCAGTACTTC
TRBJ1-5 TRBV19 TRBD1 - CASSIPGQGHQPQHF TGTGCCAGTAGTATACCGGGACAGGGACATCAGCCCCAGCATTTT
TRBJ2-5 TRBV23-1 - - CASRWTVDAEETQYF TGCGCCAGCAGATGGACCGTTGACGCCGAAGAGACCCAGTACTTC
TRBJ2-7 TRBV5-1 - - CASSPDRLYEQYF TGCGCCAGCAGCCCGGACAGACTCTACGAGCAGTACTTC
TRBJ2-3 TRBV27 - few CASSLRRVDTQYF TGTGCCAGCAGTCTCCGACGGGTCGATACGCAGTATTTT
TRBJ2-5 TRBV2 TRBD1 - CASRGTGRIQETQYF TGTGCCAGCAGGGGGACAGGGAGAATCCAAGAGACCCAGTACTTC
TRBJ2-7 TRBV28 - - CASSLVDSIYEQYF TGTGCCAGCAGTTTAGTGGACAGTATTTACGAGCAGTACTTC
TRBJ1-1 TRBV27 - many CASSHIQGTEAFF TGTGCCAGCAGCCATATACAGGGAACTGAAGCTTTCTTT
TRBJ1-1 TRBV11-1 - - CASSLEQWDTEAFF TGTGCCAGCAGCCTAGAGCAGTGGGACACTGAAGCTTTCTTT
TRBJ2-7 TRBV29-1 - few CSVRGGLSYEQYF TGCAGCGTTCGAGGGGGGCTCTCCTACGAGCAGTACTTC
TRBJ2-1 TRBV7-9 - few CASSPLRGHNEQFF TGTGCCAGCAGCCCCCTAAGGGGACACAATGAGCAGTTCTTC